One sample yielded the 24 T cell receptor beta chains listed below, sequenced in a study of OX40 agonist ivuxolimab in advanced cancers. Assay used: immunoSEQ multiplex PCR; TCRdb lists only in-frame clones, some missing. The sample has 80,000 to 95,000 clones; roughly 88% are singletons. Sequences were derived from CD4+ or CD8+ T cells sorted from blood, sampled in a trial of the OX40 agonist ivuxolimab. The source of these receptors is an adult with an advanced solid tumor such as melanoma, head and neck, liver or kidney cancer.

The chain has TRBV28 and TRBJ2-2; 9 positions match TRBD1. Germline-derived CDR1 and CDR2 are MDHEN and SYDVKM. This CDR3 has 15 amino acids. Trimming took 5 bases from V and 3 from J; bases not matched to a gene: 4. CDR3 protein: CASSRQGVHTGELFF. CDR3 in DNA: TGTGCCAGCAGTCGACAGGGGGTCCACACCGGGGAGCTGTTTTTT. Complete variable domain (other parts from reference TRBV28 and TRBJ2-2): DVKVTQSSRYLVKRTGEKVFLECVQDMDHENMFWYRQDPGLGLRLIYFSYDVKMKEKGDIPEGYSVSREKKERFSLILESASTNQTSMYLCASSRQGVHTGELFFGEGSRLTVL.

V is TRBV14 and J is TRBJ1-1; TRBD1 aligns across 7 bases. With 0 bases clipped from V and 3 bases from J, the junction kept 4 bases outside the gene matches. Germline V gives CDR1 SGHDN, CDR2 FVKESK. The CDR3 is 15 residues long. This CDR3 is CASSQDLDRDTEAFF. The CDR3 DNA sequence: TGTGCCAGCAGCCAAGATTTAGACAGGGACACTGAAGCTTTCTTT. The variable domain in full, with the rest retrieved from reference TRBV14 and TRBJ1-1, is EAGVTQFPSHSVIEKGQTVTLRCDPISGHDNLYWYRRVMGKEIKFLLHFVKESKQDESGMPNNRFLAERTGGTYSTLKVQPAELEDSGVYFCASSQDLDRDTEAFFGQGTRLTVV.

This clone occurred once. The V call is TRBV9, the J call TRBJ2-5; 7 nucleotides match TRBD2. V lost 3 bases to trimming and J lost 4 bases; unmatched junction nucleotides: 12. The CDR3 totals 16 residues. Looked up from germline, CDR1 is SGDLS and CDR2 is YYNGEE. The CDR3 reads CASSGFPFGTIETQYF. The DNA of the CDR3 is TGTGCCAGCAGCGGTTTCCCCTTCGGGACTATAGAGACCCAGTACTTC.

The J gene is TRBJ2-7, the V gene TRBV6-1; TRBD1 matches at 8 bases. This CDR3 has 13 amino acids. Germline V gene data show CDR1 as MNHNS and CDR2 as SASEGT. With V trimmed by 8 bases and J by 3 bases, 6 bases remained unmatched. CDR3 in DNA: TGTGCCAGCGGGAGACAGGGGTACTACGAGCAGTACTTC. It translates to CASGRQGYYEQYF.

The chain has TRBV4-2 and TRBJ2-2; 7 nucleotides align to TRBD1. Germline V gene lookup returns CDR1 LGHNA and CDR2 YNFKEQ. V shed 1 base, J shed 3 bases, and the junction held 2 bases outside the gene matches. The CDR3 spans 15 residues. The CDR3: CASSQGDRYTGELFF. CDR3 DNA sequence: TGTGCCAGCAGCCAAGGGGACAGATACACCGGGGAGCTGTTTTTT.

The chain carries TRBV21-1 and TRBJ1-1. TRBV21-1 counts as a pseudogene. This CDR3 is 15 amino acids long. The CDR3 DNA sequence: TGTGCCAGCAGCAAAGCCCGGGGTAAAGGCACTGAAGCTTTCTTT. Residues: CASSKARGKGTEAFF.

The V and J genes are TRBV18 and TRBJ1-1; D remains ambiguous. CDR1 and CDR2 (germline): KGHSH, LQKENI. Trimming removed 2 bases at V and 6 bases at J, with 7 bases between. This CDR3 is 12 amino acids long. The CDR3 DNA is TGTGCCAGCTCACCAATTATCCCTGAAGCTTTCTTT. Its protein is CASSPIIPEAFF. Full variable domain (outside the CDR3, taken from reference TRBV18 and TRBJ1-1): NAGVMQNPRHLVRRRGQEARLRCSPMKGHSHVYWYRQLPEEGLKFMVYLQKENIIDESGMPKERFSAEFPKEGPSILRIQQVVRGDSAAYFCASSPIIPEAFFGQGTRLTVV.

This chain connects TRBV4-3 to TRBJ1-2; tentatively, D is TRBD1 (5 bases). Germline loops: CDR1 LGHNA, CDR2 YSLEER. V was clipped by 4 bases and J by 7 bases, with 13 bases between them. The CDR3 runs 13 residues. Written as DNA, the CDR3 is TGCGCCAGCAGCCTAAACCGAGGGGTTGGCTACACCTTC. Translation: CASSLNRGVGYTF.

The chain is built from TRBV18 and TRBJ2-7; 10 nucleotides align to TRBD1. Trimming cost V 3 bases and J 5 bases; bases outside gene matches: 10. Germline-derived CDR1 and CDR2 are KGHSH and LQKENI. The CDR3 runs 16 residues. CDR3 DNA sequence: TGTGCCAGCTCACCCCCTCCCGGACAGGGGGTCAACGAGCAGTACTTC. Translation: CASSPPPGQGVNEQYF.

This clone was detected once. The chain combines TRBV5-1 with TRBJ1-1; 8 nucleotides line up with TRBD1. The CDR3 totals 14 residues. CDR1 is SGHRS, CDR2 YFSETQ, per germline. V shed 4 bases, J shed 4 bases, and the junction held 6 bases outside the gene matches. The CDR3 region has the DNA TGCGCCAGCAGCCAATTACAGGGGGGCACTGAAGCTTTCTTT. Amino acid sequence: CASSQLQGGTEAFF.

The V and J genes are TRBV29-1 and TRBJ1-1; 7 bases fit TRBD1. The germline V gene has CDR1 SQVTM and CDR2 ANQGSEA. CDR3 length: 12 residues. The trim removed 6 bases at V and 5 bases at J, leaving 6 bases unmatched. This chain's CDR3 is CSVRTGGTEAFF. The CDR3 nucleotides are TGCAGCGTCCGGACAGGAGGGACTGAAGCTTTCTTT.

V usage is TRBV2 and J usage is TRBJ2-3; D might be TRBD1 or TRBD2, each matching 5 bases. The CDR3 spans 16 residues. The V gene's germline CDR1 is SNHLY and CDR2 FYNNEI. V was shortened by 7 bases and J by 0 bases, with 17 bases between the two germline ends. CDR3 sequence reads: CASIFGALGSTDTQYF. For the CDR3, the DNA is TGTGCCAGCATCTTCGGGGCGCTAGGTAGCACAGATACGCAGTATTTT.

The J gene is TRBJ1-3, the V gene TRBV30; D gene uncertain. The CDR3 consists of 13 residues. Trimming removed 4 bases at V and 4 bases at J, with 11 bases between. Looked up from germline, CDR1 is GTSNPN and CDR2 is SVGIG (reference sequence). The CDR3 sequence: CAWTPVGGNTIYF. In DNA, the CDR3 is TGTGCCTGGACCCCGGTGGGAGGAAACACCATATATTTT.

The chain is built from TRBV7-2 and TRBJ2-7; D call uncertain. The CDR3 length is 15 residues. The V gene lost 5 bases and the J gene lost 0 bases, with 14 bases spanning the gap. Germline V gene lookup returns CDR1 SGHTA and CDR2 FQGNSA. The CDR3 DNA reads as TGTGCCAGCAGCCCCCTCCCTACGGACTCCTACGAGCAGTACTTC. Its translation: CASSPLPTDSYEQYF.

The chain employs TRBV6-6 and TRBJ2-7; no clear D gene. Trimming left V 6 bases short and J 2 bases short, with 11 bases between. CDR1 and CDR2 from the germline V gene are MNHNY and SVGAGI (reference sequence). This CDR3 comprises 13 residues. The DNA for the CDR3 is TGTGCCAGCAGCCTTACATCTCCCTACGAGCAGTACTTC. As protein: CASSLTSPYEQYF.

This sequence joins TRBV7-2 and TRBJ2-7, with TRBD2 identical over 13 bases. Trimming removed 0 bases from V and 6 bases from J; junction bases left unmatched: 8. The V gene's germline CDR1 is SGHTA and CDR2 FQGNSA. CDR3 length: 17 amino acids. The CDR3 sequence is CASSLALGLAGATEQYF. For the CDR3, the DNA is TGTGCCAGCAGCTTAGCACTCGGACTAGCGGGAGCGACCGAGCAGTACTTC.

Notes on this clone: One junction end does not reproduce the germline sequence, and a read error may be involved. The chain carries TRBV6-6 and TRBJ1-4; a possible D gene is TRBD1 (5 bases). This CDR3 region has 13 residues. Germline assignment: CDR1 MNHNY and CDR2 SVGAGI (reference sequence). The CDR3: CASRPLTLQVLSF. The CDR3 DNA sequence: TGTGCCAGCAGACCTCTAACTTTACAGGTCCTTAGTTTT.

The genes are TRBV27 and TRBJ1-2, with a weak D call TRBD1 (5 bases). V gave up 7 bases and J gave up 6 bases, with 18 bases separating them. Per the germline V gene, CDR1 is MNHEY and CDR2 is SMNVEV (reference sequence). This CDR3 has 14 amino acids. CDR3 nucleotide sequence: TGTGCCAGCATACCCTTCGGGGGGGGTGATGGCTACACCTTC. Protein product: CASIPFGGGDGYTF.

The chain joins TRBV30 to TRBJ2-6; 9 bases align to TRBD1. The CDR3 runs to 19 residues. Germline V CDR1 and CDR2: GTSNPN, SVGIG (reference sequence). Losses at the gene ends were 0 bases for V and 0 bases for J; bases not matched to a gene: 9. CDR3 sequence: CAWSVLWDRESSGANVLTF. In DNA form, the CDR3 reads TGTGCCTGGAGTGTACTTTGGGACAGGGAAAGCTCTGGGGCCAACGTCCTGACTTTC.

The CDR3 region is CASGQQGAGEKLFF. In nucleotides, the CDR3 is TGTGCCAGCGGGCAACAGGGCGCGGGGGAAAAACTGTTTTTT. J is TRBJ1-4 and V is TRBV11-1, with D tentatively TRBD1 (6 bases). V lost 8 bases to trimming and J lost 8 bases, with 18 bases between them. Germline lookup yields CDR1 SGHAT and CDR2 FQDESV (reference sequence). The CDR3 is 14 residues long.

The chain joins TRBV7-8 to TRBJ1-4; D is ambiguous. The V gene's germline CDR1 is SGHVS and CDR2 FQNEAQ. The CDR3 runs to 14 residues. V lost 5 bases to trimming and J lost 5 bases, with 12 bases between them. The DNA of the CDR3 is TGTGCCAGCAGCCTCGCCAGCAGGAATGAAAAACTGTTTTTT. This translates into CASSLASRNEKLFF. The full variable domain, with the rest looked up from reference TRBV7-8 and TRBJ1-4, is GAGVSQSPRYKVAKRGQDVALRCDPISGHVSLFWYQQALGQGPEFLTYFQNEAQLDKSGLPSDRFFAERPEGSVSTLKIQRTQQEDSAVYLCASSLASRNEKLFFGSGTQLSVL.

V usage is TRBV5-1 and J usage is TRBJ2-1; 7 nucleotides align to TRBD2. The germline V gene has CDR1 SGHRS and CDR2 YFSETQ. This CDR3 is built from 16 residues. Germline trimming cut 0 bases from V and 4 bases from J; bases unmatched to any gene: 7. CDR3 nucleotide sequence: TGCGCCAGCAGCTTGGCCGGGGGGTCTCTATACAATGAGCAGTTCTTC. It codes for CASSLAGGSLYNEQFF.

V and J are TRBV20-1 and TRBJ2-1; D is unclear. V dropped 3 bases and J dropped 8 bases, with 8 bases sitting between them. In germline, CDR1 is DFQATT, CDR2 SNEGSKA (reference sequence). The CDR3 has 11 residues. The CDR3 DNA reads TGCAGTGCTAGGCTAAAGGATGAGCAGTTCTTC. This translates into CSARLKDEQFF.

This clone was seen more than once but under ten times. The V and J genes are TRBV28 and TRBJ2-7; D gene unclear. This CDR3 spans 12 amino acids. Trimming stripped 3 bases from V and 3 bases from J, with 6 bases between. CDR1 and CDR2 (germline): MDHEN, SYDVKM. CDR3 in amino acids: CASSFQNYEQYF. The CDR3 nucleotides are TGTGCCAGCAGTTTCCAGAACTACGAGCAGTACTTC. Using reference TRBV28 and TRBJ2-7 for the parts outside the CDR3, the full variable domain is DVKVTQSSRYLVKRTGEKVFLECVQDMDHENMFWYRQDPGLGLRLIYFSYDVKMKEKGDIPEGYSVSREKKERFSLILESASTNQTSMYLCASSFQNYEQYFGPGTRLTVT.